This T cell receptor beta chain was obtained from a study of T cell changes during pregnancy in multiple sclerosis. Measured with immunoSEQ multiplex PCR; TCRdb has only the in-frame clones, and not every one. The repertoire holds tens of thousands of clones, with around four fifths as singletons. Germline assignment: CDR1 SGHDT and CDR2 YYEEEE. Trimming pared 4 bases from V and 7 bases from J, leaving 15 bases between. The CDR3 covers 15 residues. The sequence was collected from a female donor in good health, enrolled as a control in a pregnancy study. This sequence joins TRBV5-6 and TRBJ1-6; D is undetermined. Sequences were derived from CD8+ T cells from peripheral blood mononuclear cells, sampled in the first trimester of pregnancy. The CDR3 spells CASSHLSRGNSPLHF. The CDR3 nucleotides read TGTGCCAGCAGCCATCTCTCTCGGGGAAATTCACCCCTCCACTTT.